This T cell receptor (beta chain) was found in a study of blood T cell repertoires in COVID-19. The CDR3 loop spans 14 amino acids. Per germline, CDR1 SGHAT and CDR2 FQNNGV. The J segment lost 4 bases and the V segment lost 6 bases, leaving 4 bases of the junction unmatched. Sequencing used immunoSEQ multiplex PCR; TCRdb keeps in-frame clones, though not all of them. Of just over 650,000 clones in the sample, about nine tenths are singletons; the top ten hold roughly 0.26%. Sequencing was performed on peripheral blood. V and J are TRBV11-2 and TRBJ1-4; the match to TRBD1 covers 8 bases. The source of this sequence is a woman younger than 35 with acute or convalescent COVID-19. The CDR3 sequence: CASSYRGVNEKLFF. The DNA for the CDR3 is TGTGCCAGCAGTTACAGGGGGGTTAATGAAAAACTGTTTTTT. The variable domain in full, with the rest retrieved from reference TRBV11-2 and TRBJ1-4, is EAGVAQSPRYKIIEKRQSVAFWCNPISGHATLYWYQQILGQGPKLLIQFQNNGVVDDSQLPKDRFSAERLKGVDSTLKIQPAKLEDSAVYLCASSYRGVNEKLFFGSGTQLSVL.